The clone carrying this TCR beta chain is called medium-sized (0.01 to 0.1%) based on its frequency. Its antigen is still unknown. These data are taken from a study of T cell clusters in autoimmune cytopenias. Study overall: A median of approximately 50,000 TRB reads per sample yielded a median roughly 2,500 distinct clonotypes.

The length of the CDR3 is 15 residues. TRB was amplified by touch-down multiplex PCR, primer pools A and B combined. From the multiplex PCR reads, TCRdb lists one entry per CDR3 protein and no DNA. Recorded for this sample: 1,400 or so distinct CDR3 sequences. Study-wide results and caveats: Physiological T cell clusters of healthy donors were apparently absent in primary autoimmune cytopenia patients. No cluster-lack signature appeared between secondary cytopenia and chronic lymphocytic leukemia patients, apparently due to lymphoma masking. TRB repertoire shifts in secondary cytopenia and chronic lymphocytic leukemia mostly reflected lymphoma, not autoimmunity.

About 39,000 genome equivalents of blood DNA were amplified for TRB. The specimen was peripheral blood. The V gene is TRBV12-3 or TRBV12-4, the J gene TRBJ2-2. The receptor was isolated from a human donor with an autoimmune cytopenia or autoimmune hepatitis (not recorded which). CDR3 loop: CASSLAAVNTGELFF.